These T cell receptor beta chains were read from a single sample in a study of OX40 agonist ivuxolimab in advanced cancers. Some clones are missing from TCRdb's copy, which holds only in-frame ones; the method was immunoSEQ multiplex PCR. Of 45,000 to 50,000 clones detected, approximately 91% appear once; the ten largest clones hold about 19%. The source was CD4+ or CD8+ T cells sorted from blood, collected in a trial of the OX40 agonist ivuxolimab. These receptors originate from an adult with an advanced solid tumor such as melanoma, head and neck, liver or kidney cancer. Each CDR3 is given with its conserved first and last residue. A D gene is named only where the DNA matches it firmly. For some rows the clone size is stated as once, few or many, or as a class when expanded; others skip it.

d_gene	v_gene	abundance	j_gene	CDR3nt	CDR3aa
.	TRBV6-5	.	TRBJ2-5	TGTGCCAGCAGTTACTCGGGGAGCTCAGGGGAGACCCAGTACTTC	CASSYSGSSGETQYF
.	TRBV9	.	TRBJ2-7	TGTGCCAGCAGCGTAGAAGGGGGGCGTCCCTACGAGCAGTACTTC	CASSVEGGRPYEQYF
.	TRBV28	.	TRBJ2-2	TGTGCCAGCAGCGACACAGGTTCGACCGGGGAGCTGTTTTTT	CASSDTGSTGELFF
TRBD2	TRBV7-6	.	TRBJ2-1	TGTGCCAGCAGCTTAAAGCCCCTCGGGACTAGCGGGGGGGCCTATCTAAATGAGCAGTTCTTC	CASSLKPLGTSGGAYLNEQFF
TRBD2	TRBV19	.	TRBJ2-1	TGTGCCAGTAGTGGGCTAGCGGTCTATGAGCAGTTCTTC	CASSGLAVYEQFF
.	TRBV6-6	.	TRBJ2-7	TGTGCCAGCACCCAGCAGGTTCCCTCATACGAGCAGTACTTC	CASTQQVPSYEQYF
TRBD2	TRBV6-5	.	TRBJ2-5	TGTGCCAGCCGACTAGCGGGGGGGCAAGAGACCCAGTACTTC	CASRLAGGQETQYF
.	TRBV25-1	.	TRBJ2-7	TGTGCCAGCAGTCCAAATCGCCCAGGGTATACGGTATCCTACGAGCAGTACTTC	CASSPNRPGYTVSYEQYF
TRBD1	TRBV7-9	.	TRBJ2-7	TGTGCCAGCAGCGACCGGGACAGGGTCCCCTACGAGCAGTACTTC	CASSDRDRVPYEQYF
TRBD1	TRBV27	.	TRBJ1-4	TGTGCCAGCAGTTTATTACAGGGGGCCGTACCAACTAATGAAAAACTGTTTTTT	CASSLLQGAVPTNEKLFF
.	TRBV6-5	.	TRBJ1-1	TGTGCCAGCACCCAAGGGGGTGGGAACACTGAAGCTTTCTTT	CASTQGGGNTEAFF
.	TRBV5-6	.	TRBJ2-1	TGTGCCAGCAGCTTGGAGCGTAGCTCCTACAATGAGCAGTTCTTC	CASSLERSSYNEQFF
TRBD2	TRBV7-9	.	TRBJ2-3	TGTGCCAGCAGCTTGCCGGGGGGATCCGGGCGCGGGACAGATACGCAGTATTTT	CASSLPGGSGRGTDTQYF
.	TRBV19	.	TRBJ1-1	TGTGCCAGTAGTGAGGGCGGGCAGTACACTGAAGCTTTCTTT	CASSEGGQYTEAFF
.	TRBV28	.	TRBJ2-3	TGTGCCAGCAGTTTATCTTACACAGATACGCAGTATTTT	CASSLSYTDTQYF
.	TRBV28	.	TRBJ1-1	TGTGCCAGCAGTCCCGACCGTCGACAAGAAGCTTTCTTT	CASSPDRRQEAFF
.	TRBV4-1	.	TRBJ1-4	TGCGCCAGCAGCCCCAGATTTGGGCGGAACAATGAAAAACTGTTTTTT	CASSPRFGRNNEKLFF
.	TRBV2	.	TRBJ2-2	TGTGCCAGCAGTGCAGGGCTGAACACCGGGGAGCTGTTTTTT	CASSAGLNTGELFF
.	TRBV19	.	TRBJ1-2	TGTGCCAGTTCCTCGGCCTTTAACTATGGCTACACCTTC	CASSSAFNYGYTF
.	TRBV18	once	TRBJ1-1	TGTGCCAGCTCACCACCGACTAGGAACACTGAAGCTTTCTTT	CASSPPTRNTEAFF
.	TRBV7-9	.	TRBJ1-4	TGTGCCAGCAGCCCCGGACAGTCGTTTCAGAAAGAAAAACTGTTTTTT	CASSPGQSFQKEKLFF
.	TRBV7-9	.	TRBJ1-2	TGTGCCAGCAGCTCAGGGGTGAAGGGTGGCTACACCTTC	CASSSGVKGGYTF
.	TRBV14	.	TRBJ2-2	TGTGCCAGCAGCGAAGTGCTAATTTTAACCGGGGAGCTGTTTTTT	CASSEVLILTGELFF
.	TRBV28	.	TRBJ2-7	TGTGCCAGCAGCCTTGGGGTGTTGGGTTCGAGCTCCTACGAGCAGTACTTC	CASSLGVLGSSSYEQYF
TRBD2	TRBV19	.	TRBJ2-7	TGTGCCAGTAGTACCCTCGCGGCTAGCGGGGTTACCTACGAGCAGTACTTC	CASSTLAASGVTYEQYF
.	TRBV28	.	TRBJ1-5	TGTGCCAGCAGCCCATATAGCAATCAGCCCCAGCATTTT	CASSPYSNQPQHF
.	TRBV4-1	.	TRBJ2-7	TGCGCCAGCAGCCAAGGCCGGGGCCCCTACGAGCAGTACTTC	CASSQGRGPYEQYF
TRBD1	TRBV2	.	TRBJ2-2	TGTGGGGACAGGGGGCTAGGCGGGGAGCTGTTTTTT	CGDRGLGGELFF
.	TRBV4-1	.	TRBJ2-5	TGCGCCAGCAGCCTGCTTCCAGGGTTGGAGACCCAGTACTTC	CASSLLPGLETQYF
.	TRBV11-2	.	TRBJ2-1	TGTGCCAGCAGCTTCGCCCTAGCGAGGGCCAATGAGCAGTTCTTC	CASSFALARANEQFF
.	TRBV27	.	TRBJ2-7	TGTGCCAGCAGCTACTCCTTTGGCCCCGCCTACGAGCAGTACTTC	CASSYSFGPAYEQYF
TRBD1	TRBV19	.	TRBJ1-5	TGTGCCAGTAGTCTCAGGGGGGATCAGCCCCAGCATTTT	CASSLRGDQPQHF
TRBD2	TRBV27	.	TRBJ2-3	TGTGCCAGCAGTTCTCCAGGGACTAGCGGGAGATTGGATACGCAGTATTTT	CASSSPGTSGRLDTQYF
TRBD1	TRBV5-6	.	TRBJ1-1	TGTGCCAGCAGACCTCCGGGACAGGGATTTACCATGAACACTGAAGCTTTCTTT	CASRPPGQGFTMNTEAFF
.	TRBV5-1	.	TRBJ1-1	TGCGCCAGCAGCTCCAGTTCAATAGGAAACACTGAAGCTTTCTTT	CASSSSSIGNTEAFF
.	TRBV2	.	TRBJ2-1	TGTGCCAGCAGTGATGGTCGCGCCAGCTCCTACAATGAGCAGTTCTTC	CASSDGRASSYNEQFF
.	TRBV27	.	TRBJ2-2	TGTGCCAGCAGTAAGACAGGGGAGCTGTTTTTT	CASSKTGELFF
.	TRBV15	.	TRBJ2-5	TGTGCCACCAGCAGAGAGGGTTGGGAGACCCAGTACTTC	CATSREGWETQYF
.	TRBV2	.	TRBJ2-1	TGTGCCATCCGGAATGAGCAGTTCTTC	CAIRNEQFF
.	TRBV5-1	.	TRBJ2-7	TGCGCCAGCAGCTTCGGGGGGCCCTCCTACGAGCAGTACTTC	CASSFGGPSYEQYF
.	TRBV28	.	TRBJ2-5	TGTGCCAGCAGTTTGAGGGTCCAAGAGACCCAGTACTTC	CASSLRVQETQYF
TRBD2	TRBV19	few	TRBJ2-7	TGTGCCAGTAGTATAGGGACTAGCGGGAGGAACGAGCAGTACTTC	CASSIGTSGRNEQYF
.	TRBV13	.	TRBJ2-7	TGTGCCAGCAGCCCCGAGAGGGCAGGGGAGGCCGAGCAGTACTTC	CASSPERAGEAEQYF
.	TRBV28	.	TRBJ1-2	TGTGCCAGTGGGGGTGTTAACTATGGCTACACCTTC	CASGGVNYGYTF
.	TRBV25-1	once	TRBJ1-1	TGTGCCAGCAGTGTTCAGGGTCGGGAAGCTTTCTTT	CASSVQGREAFF
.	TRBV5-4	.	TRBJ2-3	TGTGCCAGCAGCCACAACGCGGGGTCAGATACGCAGTATTTT	CASSHNAGSDTQYF
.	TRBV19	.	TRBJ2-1	TGTGCCACGGCCAGCTCCTACAATGAGCAGTTCTTC	CATASSYNEQFF
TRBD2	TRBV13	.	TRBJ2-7	TGTGCCAGCAGCTTGGGGACTAGCGGGGGGAGGTACGAGCAGTACTTC	CASSLGTSGGRYEQYF
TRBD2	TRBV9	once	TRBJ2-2	TGTGCCAGCAGCATCGGACTAGAGCGCACCGGGGAGCTGTTTTTT	CASSIGLERTGELFF
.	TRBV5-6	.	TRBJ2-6	TGTGCCAGCAGCTTGTTGGGGTTTGGGGCCAACGTCCTGACTTTC	CASSLLGFGANVLTF
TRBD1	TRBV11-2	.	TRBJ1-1	TGTGCCAGCAGACAGGGGTGGGGCCTTACGAACACTGAAGCTTTCTTT	CASRQGWGLTNTEAFF
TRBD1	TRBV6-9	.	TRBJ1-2	TGTGCCAGCAGTTACCGAGAACAGGGGATGGGTGGCTACACCTTC	CASSYREQGMGGYTF
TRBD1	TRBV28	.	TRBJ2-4	TGTGCCAGCAGTTTCGACAGGGCCATTCAGTACTTC	CASSFDRAIQYF
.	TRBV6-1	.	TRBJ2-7	TGTGCCAGCAGGGCCATCGGGCGCGAGCAGTACTTC	CASRAIGREQYF
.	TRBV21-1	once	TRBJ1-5	TGTGCCAGCAGCAAAGATTCGGGGGGGCGCCTTCAGCCCCAGCATTTT	CASSKDSGGRLQPQHF
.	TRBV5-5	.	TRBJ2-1	TGTGCCAGCACCCCAGCAAACAATGAGCAGTTCTTC	CASTPANNEQFF
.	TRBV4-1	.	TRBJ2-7	TGCGCCAGCAGCCAAGAGACGGGGTACGACGAGCAGTACTTC	CASSQETGYDEQYF
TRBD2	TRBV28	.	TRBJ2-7	TGTGCCAGCAGTAAATACCCGTCCGGGACTAGGTCTCGGGAGCAGTACTTC	CASSKYPSGTRSREQYF
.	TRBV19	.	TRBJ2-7	TGTGCCAGTAGTATAGGCCACGTCTACGAGCAGTACTTC	CASSIGHVYEQYF